The rows below give T cell receptor beta chains drawn from one sample of a study of blood T cell repertoires in COVID-19. Assay: immunoSEQ multiplex PCR; the TCRdb copy retains only in-frame clones and omits some. The sample lists some 100,000 clones, 80% to 95% occurring once. Sequenced sample: peripheral blood. The receptors here all came from a man between 70 and 80 years old with acute or convalescent COVID-19. Each CDR3 is given with its conserved first and last residue. D genes are given only for firm matches. Some rows have no size entry. The others give once, few or many, or a class for an expanded clone.

D	size	V	J	DNA	CDR3
TRBD2	NA	TRBV18	TRBJ2-1	TGTGCCAGCTCACCCTGGGCTAGCGGGGGGAACAATGAGCAGTTCTTC	CASSPWASGGNNEQFF
NA	NA	TRBV5-6	TRBJ1-6	TGTGCCAGCAGCCGACGGGGGAATAATTCACCCCTCCACTTT	CASSRRGNNSPLHF
TRBD2	NA	TRBV6-6	TRBJ2-3	TGTGCCAGCAGTTACCGGGCGGGGGGGCCCGCAGATACGCAGTATTTT	CASSYRAGGPADTQYF
NA	NA	TRBV4-3	TRBJ2-7	TGCGCCAGCAGCCAAGGACAAGCCTACGAGCAGTACTTC	CASSQGQAYEQYF
NA	NA	TRBV28	TRBJ2-7	TGTGCCAGCATGGTCGGCGGGGCCTACGAGCAGTACTTC	CASMVGGAYEQYF
TRBD1	NA	TRBV20-1	TRBJ1-1	TGCAGTGCTAGTGGCAGGGGGCGGAAGATGAACACTGAAGCTTTCTTT	CSASGRGRKMNTEAFF
NA	NA	TRBV27	TRBJ2-2	TGTGCCAGCTCGGCAGGGGTCAACACCGGGGAGCTGTTTTTT	CASSAGVNTGELFF
NA	NA	TRBV6-5	TRBJ2-1	TGTGCCAGCAGTTACTCGGAGGAGAGCTCCTACAATGAGCAGTTCTTC	CASSYSEESSYNEQFF
TRBD2	NA	TRBV12-5	TRBJ2-7	TGTGCTAGTGGTTTGGTACCCGTAGCGGGAGCTTACGAGCAGTACTTC	CASGLVPVAGAYEQYF
NA	NA	TRBV29-1	TRBJ2-3	TGCAGCGTTGAATTCTTCGGAGATACGCAGTATTTT	CSVEFFGDTQYF
NA	NA	TRBV28	TRBJ1-4	TGTGCCAGCAGTTTAAGTGGGGGGTATGAAAAACTGTTTTTT	CASSLSGGYEKLFF
NA	once	TRBV7-2	TRBJ1-3	TGTGCCAGCAGCTTTCTGTCTGGAAACACCATATATTTT	CASSFLSGNTIYF
NA	NA	TRBV5-1	TRBJ2-7	TGCGCCAGCAGCTTGTTATTTTCTCAGGGTTTTGGGTACGAGCAGTACTTC	CASSLLFSQGFGYEQYF
TRBD2	NA	TRBV12-5	TRBJ2-1	TGTGCTAGTGGTTTGGTCCCTAGCGGGAATTACAATGAGCAGTTCTTC	CASGLVPSGNYNEQFF
TRBD1	once	TRBV7-2	TRBJ1-5	TGTGCCAGCAGCTTGCCAGGGGGGAGCAATCAGCCCCAGCATTTT	CASSLPGGSNQPQHF
NA	NA	TRBV30	TRBJ1-5	TGTGCCTGGAGTATGAGGGAGCGACAGCCCCAGCATTTT	CAWSMRERQPQHF
NA	NA	TRBV3-1/TRBV3-2	TRBJ2-3	TGTGCCAGCAGCCCCCAGGGAGATACGCAGTATTTT	CASSPQGDTQYF
TRBD2	NA	TRBV7-9	TRBJ2-3	TGTGCCAGCAGCACGAGCCCAACTAGCGGGGGGACCCATAGCACAGATACGCAGTATTTT	CASSTSPTSGGTHSTDTQYF
TRBD2	NA	TRBV6-5	TRBJ2-7	TGTGCCAGCAGTCCACTGAGCGGGGAAAAATACGAGCAGTACTTC	CASSPLSGEKYEQYF
NA	NA	TRBV24-1	TRBJ2-2	TGTGCCACCAGTGTGGGCACCAACACCGGGGAGCTGTTTTTT	CATSVGTNTGELFF
NA	NA	TRBV6-1	TRBJ1-6	TGTGCCAGCAGTGAAACGCCCGGACTTGGGAATTCACCCCTCCACTTT	CASSETPGLGNSPLHF
NA	NA	TRBV6-2/TRBV6-3	TRBJ1-5	TGTGCCAGCAGCCCGAGTAGCAATCAGCCCCAGCATTTT	CASSPSSNQPQHF
NA	NA	TRBV11-2	TRBJ2-3	TGTGCCAGCAGCTTTAATTCAGATACGCAGTATTTT	CASSFNSDTQYF
TRBD2	NA	TRBV19	TRBJ2-7	TGTGCCAGTAGTACGAAGGCGGGACTAGCGGGGGGGTCGTTCTACGAGCAGTACTTC	CASSTKAGLAGGSFYEQYF
NA	NA	TRBV2	TRBJ2-7	TGTGCCAGCTCACAGGTGGTCGAGCAGTACTTC	CASSQVVEQYF
NA	once	TRBV7-7	TRBJ2-3	TGTGCCAGCAGCTTGGGGGGGCGGGCAGATACGCAGTATTTT	CASSLGGRADTQYF
NA	NA	TRBV4-1	TRBJ1-1	TGCGCCAGCAGCCAAGATTTAAGGGGCGCGGTGTACACTGAAGCTTTCTTT	CASSQDLRGAVYTEAFF
NA	NA	TRBV3-1/TRBV3-2	TRBJ1-5	TGTGCCGGCAGCCTCACTTATAGCAATCAGCCCCAGCATTTT	CAGSLTYSNQPQHF
NA	NA	TRBV5-8	TRBJ1-6	TGTGCCAGCAGCTTTAACGGACTCTCCTCCTCACCCCTCCACTTT	CASSFNGLSSSPLHF
NA	NA	TRBV7-9	TRBJ1-1	TGTGCCAGCAGCCCACGGGGAGGGGGTGAAGCTTTCTTT	CASSPRGGGEAFF
TRBD2	NA	TRBV24-1	TRBJ2-1	TGTGCCACCAGTGATTTTCCTAGCGGGACGTACAATGAGCAGTTCTTC	CATSDFPSGTYNEQFF